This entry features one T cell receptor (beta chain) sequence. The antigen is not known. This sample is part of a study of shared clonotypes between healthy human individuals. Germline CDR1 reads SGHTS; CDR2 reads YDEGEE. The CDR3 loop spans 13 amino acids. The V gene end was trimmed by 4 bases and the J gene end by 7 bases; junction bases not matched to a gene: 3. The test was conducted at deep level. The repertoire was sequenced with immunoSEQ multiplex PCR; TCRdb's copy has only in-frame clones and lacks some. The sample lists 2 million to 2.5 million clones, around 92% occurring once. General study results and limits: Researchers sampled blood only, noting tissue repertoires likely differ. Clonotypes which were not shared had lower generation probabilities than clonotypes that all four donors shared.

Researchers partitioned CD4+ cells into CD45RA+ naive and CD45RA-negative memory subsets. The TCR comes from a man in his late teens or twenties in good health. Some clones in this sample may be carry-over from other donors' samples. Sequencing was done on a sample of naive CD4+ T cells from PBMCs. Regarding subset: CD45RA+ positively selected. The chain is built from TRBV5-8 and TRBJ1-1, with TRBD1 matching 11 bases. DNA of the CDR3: TGTGCCAGCAGCCGGGACAGGGGGGTTGAAGCTTTCTTT. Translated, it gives CASSRDRGVEAFF.